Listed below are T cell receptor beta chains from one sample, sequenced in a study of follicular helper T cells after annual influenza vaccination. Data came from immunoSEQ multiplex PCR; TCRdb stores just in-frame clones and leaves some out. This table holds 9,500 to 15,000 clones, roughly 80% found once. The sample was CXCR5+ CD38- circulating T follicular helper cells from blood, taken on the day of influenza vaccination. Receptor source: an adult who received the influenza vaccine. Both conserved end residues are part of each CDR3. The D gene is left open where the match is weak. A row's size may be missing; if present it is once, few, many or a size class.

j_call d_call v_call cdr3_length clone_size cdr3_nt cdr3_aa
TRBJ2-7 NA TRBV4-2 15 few TGTGCCAGCAGCCAAGACGATCAGGGCAGTCCCGAGCAGTACTTC CASSQDDQGSPEQYF
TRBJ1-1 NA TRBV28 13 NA TGTGCCAGCAGGGTGGGTGGCAAGGTTGGCGCTTTCTTT CASRVGGKVGAFF
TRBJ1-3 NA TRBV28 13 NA TGTGCCAGCAGTTTATCTGGTGGAAACACCATATATTTT CASSLSGGNTIYF
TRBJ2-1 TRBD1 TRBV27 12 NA TGTGCCAGCAGCCCCAGGACAGGGGGGCAGTTCTTC CASSPRTGGQFF
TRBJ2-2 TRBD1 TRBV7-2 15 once TGTGCCAGCAGACCGGGACAGGGAATCACCGGGGAGCTGTTTTTT CASRPGQGITGELFF
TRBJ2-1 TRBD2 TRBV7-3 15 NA TGTGCCAGCAGCTTACGCGGGGGGACAAACAATGAGCAGTTCTTC CASSLRGGTNNEQFF
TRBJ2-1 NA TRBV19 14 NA TGTGCCAGTAGGGGGGGGCCCACCTACAATGAGCAGTTCTTC CASRGGPTYNEQFF
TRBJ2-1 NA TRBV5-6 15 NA TGTGCCAGCAGCTCGACTTACACCGCCTACAATGAGCAGTTCTTC CASSSTYTAYNEQFF
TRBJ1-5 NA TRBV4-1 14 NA TGCGCCAGCAGCCATAGCGGAACCGGCCAGCCCCAGCATTTT CASSHSGTGQPQHF
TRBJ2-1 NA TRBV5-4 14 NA TGTGCCAGCAGCGTTGATTTGGGCCCCAATGAGCAGTTCTTC CASSVDLGPNEQFF